These T cell receptor beta chains were read from a single sample in a study of blood T cell repertoires in COVID-19. Clones were read by immunoSEQ multiplex PCR, and TCRdb kept only the in-frame ones, dropping some. The sample includes 450,000 or so clones, less than 95% of them seen just once. Sequenced input: PBMCs or T cells enriched from blood (not recorded which). These receptors came from a man younger than 30 who had recovered from COVID-19. CDR3s include the opening cysteine and the closing phenylalanine or tryptophan. The order of the fields is V gene, D gene, J gene, clone size, CDR3 DNA, CDR3 protein. The D gene is left open where the match is weak. Clone size is shown for a subset of rows, as once, few, many or a class of expanded clone.

V gene: TRBV5-1; D gene: TRBD1; J gene: TRBJ2-2; clone size: NA; CDR3 DNA: TGCGCCAGCAGCATAGAGCCGGGGGACAGGGCACCCGGGGAGCTGTTTTTT; CDR3 protein: CASSIEPGDRAPGELFF
V gene: TRBV2; D gene: NA; J gene: TRBJ1-2; clone size: NA; CDR3 DNA: TGTGCCAGCAGTGTAAGGGCAGGGTATGGCTACACCTTC; CDR3 protein: CASSVRAGYGYTF
V gene: TRBV3-1/TRBV3-2; D gene: TRBD1; J gene: TRBJ1-6; clone size: NA; CDR3 DNA: TGTGCCAGCCGTGGACAGGGGAGCTCCTATAATTCACCCCTCCACTTT; CDR3 protein: CASRGQGSSYNSPLHF
V gene: TRBV10-3; D gene: TRBD1; J gene: TRBJ1-4; clone size: NA; CDR3 DNA: TGTGCCATCAGTGACTCGGCCTTGAGACAGGGACTGTTTTTT; CDR3 protein: CAISDSALRQGLFF
V gene: TRBV29-1; D gene: NA; J gene: TRBJ1-2; clone size: NA; CDR3 DNA: TGCAGCGTTGAACCAGGTCCGAACTATGGCTACACCTTC; CDR3 protein: CSVEPGPNYGYTF
V gene: TRBV11-3; D gene: NA; J gene: TRBJ1-2; clone size: NA; CDR3 DNA: TGTGCCAGCAGCGGTCGGGACTATGGCTACACCTTC; CDR3 protein: CASSGRDYGYTF
V gene: TRBV5-1; D gene: TRBD1; J gene: TRBJ1-2; clone size: NA; CDR3 DNA: TGCGCCAGCAGCTTGGATGCAGGGGGAAACTATGGCTACACCTTC; CDR3 protein: CASSLDAGGNYGYTF
V gene: TRBV28; D gene: NA; J gene: TRBJ2-7; clone size: NA; CDR3 DNA: TGTGCCAGCAGAGCAGCCGGGAGTTCCTACGAGCAGTACTTC; CDR3 protein: CASRAAGSSYEQYF
V gene: TRBV5-1; D gene: NA; J gene: TRBJ1-1; clone size: NA; CDR3 DNA: TGCGCCAGCAGCATACAGGGTTCCGAAGCTTTCTTT; CDR3 protein: CASSIQGSEAFF
V gene: TRBV4-1; D gene: NA; J gene: TRBJ2-1; clone size: NA; CDR3 DNA: TGCGCCAGCAGCCAATATATGTCGGGGAACATCGATGAGCAGTTCTTC; CDR3 protein: CASSQYMSGNIDEQFF
V gene: TRBV28; D gene: NA; J gene: TRBJ1-1; clone size: NA; CDR3 DNA: TGTGCCAGCAGTCCACACCGGGACAATGAGAAGGGCACTGAAGCTTTCTTT; CDR3 protein: CASSPHRDNEKGTEAFF
V gene: TRBV29-1; D gene: NA; J gene: TRBJ2-7; clone size: NA; CDR3 DNA: TGCAGCGTTGGTGTTGGCAACGAGCAGTACTTC; CDR3 protein: CSVGVGNEQYF
V gene: TRBV2; D gene: NA; J gene: TRBJ1-3; clone size: NA; CDR3 DNA: TGTGCCAGCAGTCAAGGGAGGGCAGAGGGAAACACCATATATTTT; CDR3 protein: CASSQGRAEGNTIYF
V gene: TRBV3-1/TRBV3-2; D gene: TRBD1; J gene: TRBJ1-2; clone size: once; CDR3 DNA: TGTGCCAGCAGTTCCTATCTGACAGGGGGGAGCTATGGCTACACCTTC; CDR3 protein: CASSSYLTGGSYGYTF
V gene: TRBV27; D gene: NA; J gene: TRBJ1-2; clone size: NA; CDR3 DNA: TGTGCCAGCGGAAGGGACACCACCTATGGCTACACCTTC; CDR3 protein: CASGRDTTYGYTF
V gene: TRBV28; D gene: TRBD2; J gene: TRBJ2-7; clone size: NA; CDR3 DNA: TGTGCCAGCAGTTTGCTGCTTCCGAGCGGGAGCGTCTACGAGCAGTACTTC; CDR3 protein: CASSLLLPSGSVYEQYF
V gene: TRBV12-2; D gene: NA; J gene: TRBJ2-7; clone size: NA; CDR3 DNA: TGTGCAAGTCGCATAAACAGGGTCCCCTACGAGCAGTACTTC; CDR3 protein: CASRINRVPYEQYF
V gene: TRBV15; D gene: NA; J gene: TRBJ2-6; clone size: once; CDR3 DNA: TGTGCCACCAGCAGAACCCTGGCATTCGGGGCCAACGTCCTGACTTTC; CDR3 protein: CATSRTLAFGANVLTF
V gene: TRBV7-8; D gene: TRBD1; J gene: TRBJ2-5; clone size: NA; CDR3 DNA: TGTGCCAGCAGCCCCCGACAGGGGGTTGGGGAGACCCAGTACTTC; CDR3 protein: CASSPRQGVGETQYF
V gene: TRBV27; D gene: TRBD1; J gene: TRBJ2-1; clone size: NA; CDR3 DNA: TGTGCCAGCAGCTATTTGGACAGGGTAGGTGAGCAGTTCTTC; CDR3 protein: CASSYLDRVGEQFF
V gene: TRBV7-6; D gene: TRBD2; J gene: TRBJ2-1; clone size: NA; CDR3 DNA: TGTGCCAGCAGCCGACTAGCGGGGACGTCCTACAATGAGCAGTTCTTC; CDR3 protein: CASSRLAGTSYNEQFF
V gene: TRBV6-5; D gene: NA; J gene: TRBJ1-3; clone size: NA; CDR3 DNA: TGTGCCAGCAGTTACTCGGGCAGGGATGGAAACACCATATATTTT; CDR3 protein: CASSYSGRDGNTIYF
V gene: TRBV11-3; D gene: NA; J gene: TRBJ1-5; clone size: NA; CDR3 DNA: TGTGCCAGCAGCTTAGTACAGGGTTTGAATCAGCCCCAGCATTTT; CDR3 protein: CASSLVQGLNQPQHF
V gene: TRBV27; D gene: NA; J gene: TRBJ2-6; clone size: NA; CDR3 DNA: TGTGCCAGCAGTTTGATCTCAAGAGGTGGGGCCAACGTCCTGACTTTC; CDR3 protein: CASSLISRGGANVLTF
V gene: TRBV7-3; D gene: NA; J gene: TRBJ2-1; clone size: NA; CDR3 DNA: TGTGCCAGCAGCCCTACTAGTCACAGTGAGCAGTTCTTC; CDR3 protein: CASSPTSHSEQFF
V gene: TRBV30; D gene: NA; J gene: TRBJ1-5; clone size: NA; CDR3 DNA: TGTGCCTGGAGTGAGGGAGTCGATCAGCCCCAGCATTTT; CDR3 protein: CAWSEGVDQPQHF
V gene: TRBV7-6; D gene: TRBD2; J gene: TRBJ2-2; clone size: NA; CDR3 DNA: TGTGCCAGCAGCTTAGTCCCTACTGGCGGGAGCGACGCCGGGGAGCTGTTTTTT; CDR3 protein: CASSLVPTGGSDAGELFF
V gene: TRBV13; D gene: TRBD1; J gene: TRBJ1-5; clone size: NA; CDR3 DNA: TGTGCCAGCAGCTTAGGGGACAGGGGTCCCCAGCCCCAGCATTTT; CDR3 protein: CASSLGDRGPQPQHF
V gene: TRBV19; D gene: NA; J gene: TRBJ1-1; clone size: NA; CDR3 DNA: TGTGCCAGTAGTATGGAGAGTATGAACACTGAAGCTTTCTTT; CDR3 protein: CASSMESMNTEAFF
V gene: TRBV7-2; D gene: NA; J gene: TRBJ1-2; clone size: many; CDR3 DNA: TGTGCCAGCAGCTCCAACACATACTATGGCTACACCTTC; CDR3 protein: CASSSNTYYGYTF
V gene: TRBV19; D gene: NA; J gene: TRBJ2-2; clone size: NA; CDR3 DNA: TGTGCCAGTAGTCGTCTCACCGGGGAGCTGTTTTTT; CDR3 protein: CASSRLTGELFF
V gene: TRBV25-1; D gene: NA; J gene: TRBJ1-5; clone size: NA; CDR3 DNA: TGTGCCAGCAGTGGGGCCGACCAGATAAAGTATAGCAATCAGCCCCAGCATTTT; CDR3 protein: CASSGADQIKYSNQPQHF
V gene: TRBV5-4; D gene: TRBD1; J gene: TRBJ2-6; clone size: NA; CDR3 DNA: TGTGCCAGCAGCTGGGGACAGGGGACCGGGGCCAACGTCCTGACTTTC; CDR3 protein: CASSWGQGTGANVLTF
V gene: TRBV7-9; D gene: TRBD1; J gene: TRBJ1-5; clone size: once; CDR3 DNA: TGTGCCAGCAGCCTTGACAGGGGGCCCAGCAATCAGCCCCAGCATTTT; CDR3 protein: CASSLDRGPSNQPQHF
V gene: TRBV11-2; D gene: TRBD1; J gene: TRBJ2-7; clone size: NA; CDR3 DNA: TGTGCCAGCAGCGTGACAGGGGGTATCTACGAGCAGTACTTC; CDR3 protein: CASSVTGGIYEQYF
V gene: TRBV5-6; D gene: TRBD1; J gene: TRBJ1-2; clone size: NA; CDR3 DNA: TGTGCCAGCAGCTCCTCCTACCGGGACAGGGGTTCGGGCGGCTACACCTTC; CDR3 protein: CASSSSYRDRGSGGYTF
V gene: TRBV10-3; D gene: TRBD1; J gene: TRBJ1-1; clone size: NA; CDR3 DNA: TGTGCCATCAGTAAGACAGGGGGAACTGAAGCTTTCTTT; CDR3 protein: CAISKTGGTEAFF
V gene: TRBV19; D gene: TRBD1; J gene: TRBJ1-5; clone size: once; CDR3 DNA: TGTGCCAGTAACCCGGGACAGGGTTGGCAGCCCCAGCATTTT; CDR3 protein: CASNPGQGWQPQHF
V gene: TRBV10-3; D gene: TRBD1; J gene: TRBJ1-2; clone size: NA; CDR3 DNA: TGTGCCATCAGTGAGGGGACAGGGTACGACTATGGCTACACCTTC; CDR3 protein: CAISEGTGYDYGYTF
V gene: TRBV19; D gene: NA; J gene: TRBJ1-1; clone size: few; CDR3 DNA: TGTGCCAGTAGTATGGGCCCGAACACTGAAGCTTTCTTT; CDR3 protein: CASSMGPNTEAFF
V gene: TRBV19; D gene: TRBD2; J gene: TRBJ2-1; clone size: NA; CDR3 DNA: TGTGCCAGTAGTGTCAGACTAGCGGACACGGATAGGGGTGAGCAGTTCTTC; CDR3 protein: CASSVRLADTDRGEQFF
V gene: TRBV28; D gene: TRBD1; J gene: TRBJ1-2; clone size: NA; CDR3 DNA: TGTGCCAGCAGTTCCTCGTCCCCGACCGAACAGGGGGCGCATATCTATGGCTACACCTTC; CDR3 protein: CASSSSSPTEQGAHIYGYTF
V gene: TRBV6-5; D gene: NA; J gene: TRBJ1-1; clone size: NA; CDR3 DNA: TGTGCCAGCAGGGGGACTGCTGGCACTGAAGCTTTCTTT; CDR3 protein: CASRGTAGTEAFF
V gene: TRBV28; D gene: NA; J gene: TRBJ2-7; clone size: NA; CDR3 DNA: TGTGCCAGCAGTTTGGGGCAGTCCCTTTCCTACGAGCAGTACTTC; CDR3 protein: CASSLGQSLSYEQYF
V gene: TRBV3-1/TRBV3-2; D gene: TRBD2; J gene: TRBJ2-1; clone size: NA; CDR3 DNA: TGTGCCAGCAGTCCGGGACTAGCGGGGGGGAGGAGCAATGAGCAGTTCTTC; CDR3 protein: CASSPGLAGGRSNEQFF
V gene: TRBV28; D gene: TRBD1; J gene: TRBJ2-7; clone size: NA; CDR3 DNA: TGTGCCAGCAGTAATAAGGGGGCTCCTGTACGCGAGCAGTACTTC; CDR3 protein: CASSNKGAPVREQYF
V gene: TRBV4-1; D gene: NA; J gene: TRBJ2-1; clone size: NA; CDR3 DNA: TGCGCCAGCAGCCAAGAGTACTTCACCCCGTACAATGAGCAGTTCTTC; CDR3 protein: CASSQEYFTPYNEQFF
V gene: TRBV19; D gene: TRBD2; J gene: TRBJ2-7; clone size: NA; CDR3 DNA: TGTGCCAGTTCACTAGCGGCCTCCTACGAGCAGTACTTC; CDR3 protein: CASSLAASYEQYF
V gene: TRBV5-6; D gene: TRBD1; J gene: TRBJ2-7; clone size: NA; CDR3 DNA: TGTGCCAGCAGCTTCCGGGACAGGGGGTCCCACGAGCAGTACTTC; CDR3 protein: CASSFRDRGSHEQYF
V gene: TRBV5-4; D gene: TRBD1; J gene: TRBJ2-7; clone size: once; CDR3 DNA: TGTGCCAGCAGCTTGTTAGTGGCAGGGGGTTCCTACGAGCAGTACTTC; CDR3 protein: CASSLLVAGGSYEQYF
V gene: TRBV7-8; D gene: NA; J gene: TRBJ2-5; clone size: NA; CDR3 DNA: TGTGCCAGCAGCCCCCGGGGGTACCAAGAGACCCAGTACTTC; CDR3 protein: CASSPRGYQETQYF
V gene: TRBV9; D gene: NA; J gene: TRBJ1-3; clone size: NA; CDR3 DNA: TGTGCCAGCAGCGTATTCCAGGGAACGGGAAACACCATATATTTT; CDR3 protein: CASSVFQGTGNTIYF
V gene: TRBV5-6; D gene: NA; J gene: TRBJ2-7; clone size: NA; CDR3 DNA: TGTGCCAGCAGCTTACTAGAAACCTACGAGCAGTACTTC; CDR3 protein: CASSLLETYEQYF
V gene: TRBV5-1; D gene: TRBD2; J gene: TRBJ2-3; clone size: NA; CDR3 DNA: TGCGCCAGCAGCACGGGACTAGCGGGAGGGAGTACAGATACGCAGTATTTT; CDR3 protein: CASSTGLAGGSTDTQYF
V gene: TRBV19; D gene: TRBD1; J gene: TRBJ1-5; clone size: once; CDR3 DNA: TGTGCCAGTCGGGGACAGGCCGTGGGGCAGCCCCAGCATTTT; CDR3 protein: CASRGQAVGQPQHF